This T cell receptor (beta chain) was captured in a study of T cells expressing NK-cell markers. Overall study: Among the eight sequenced donors, seven tested HCMV-seropositive and one tested seronegative. Study conclusions and caveats: Dominant NKG2C+ clonotypes in five or six donors made up roughly 1.0-7.0% of CD8+ T cells.

The cDNA for TCR beta came from 5'RACE template switching with UMIs. TCRdb reanalyzed the 5' RACE reads and collapses them to one entry per CDR3 protein, without DNA. This sample's table reports some 340,000 distinct CDR3 sequences. As for this clonotype: Antigen unknown.

Germline CDR1 is SGHDT and CDR2 is YYEEEE. The CDR3 sequence is 16 residues long. The sample taken for sequencing was blood T cells: a sorted CD56 or NKG2C T cell subset, CD4+ or CD8+ T cells, or bulk PBMC T cells (not recorded which). The origin of this receptor is a man aged 18 to 69 in good health. V is TRBV5-6 and J is TRBJ2-7; TCRdb proposes TRBD1, but this gene call is untestable without DNA. CDR3 protein: CASSFWGQPSSYEQYF.